The present TCR beta chain was sequenced within a study of blood T cell repertoires in COVID-19. Study-level background: Acute-phase and convalescent COVID-19 samples originated in the United States, Italy and Spain. The cDNA or gDNA used as material had been derived from T cells, B-cell-depleted T cells, or PBMCs.

CDR1 is MGHRA, CDR2 YSYEKL, per germline. The CDR3 runs 14 residues. V gave up 4 bases and J gave up 1 base; unmatched junction bases: 3. Authors' methods: Amplification from reference gene primers served as the basis for estimated nucleated cell counts. Generated by immunoSEQ multiplex PCR, the TCRdb table keeps only in-frame clones and is missing some. The DNA gave D and trimming, while V, J and clone size come from that table. The table lists 350,000 to 450,000 clones, around nine tenths of them singletons. Seattle-derived patients entered the study during active infection and were followed longitudinally.

V gene TRBV4-1 combines with J gene TRBJ2-7; TRBD2 aligns across 8 bases. The sequenced material came from peripheral blood. This sequence originates from a woman in her 40s with COVID-19, enrolled during active disease. The CDR3 sequence: CASSPERGSYEQYF. CDR3 bases: TGCGCCAGCAGCCCCGAGCGGGGGTCCTACGAGCAGTACTTC.